Listed below are T cell receptor beta chains from one sample, sequenced in a study of T cells after posttransplantation cyclophosphamide. Libraries were prepared by immunoSEQ multiplex PCR; TCRdb keeps only in-frame clonotypes and omits some of them. Seen here are roughly 30,000 clones, around nine tenths observed once, and the top ten hold approximately 15%. The sequencing input was PBMCs. Source of these receptors: a woman aged 40 to 50 with a blood cancer, CMV-positive, and with a related stem cell donor. CDR3s include the opening cysteine and the closing phenylalanine or tryptophan. The D gene is left open where the match is weak. Size tells how often a clone was seen (once, few, many) or the class of an expanded clone, and some rows leave it out.

v_gene,abundance,j_gene,d_gene,CDR3aa,CDR3nt
TRBV7-9,NA,TRBJ2-7,TRBD1,CASSFKGGQGLPYEQYF,TGTGCCAGCAGCTTCAAAGGCGGACAGGGCCTACCCTACGAGCAGTACTTC
TRBV19,NA,TRBJ1-1,NA,CASSIDRTEAFF,TGTGCCAGTAGTATCGACAGGACTGAAGCTTTCTTT
TRBV4-1,NA,TRBJ2-5,NA,CASQGETQYF,TGCGCCAGCCAGGGGGAGACCCAGTACTTC
TRBV6-5,NA,TRBJ1-2,NA,CASSYSGRAQGYTF,TGTGCCAGCAGTTACTCGGGCAGGGCTCAAGGCTACACCTTC
TRBV6-1,NA,TRBJ2-7,NA,CASSQGFNYEQYF,TGTGCCAGCTCTCAGGGTTTCAACTACGAGCAGTACTTC
TRBV5-4,NA,TRBJ2-5,TRBD2,CASSPLGGRGGPETQYF,TGTGCCAGCAGCCCCCTCGGGGGGCGGGGGGGCCCGGAGACCCAGTACTTC
TRBV5-4,NA,TRBJ2-1,NA,CASSQTSSNEQFF,TGTGCCAGCAGTCAGACTAGTTCCAATGAGCAGTTCTTC
TRBV27,NA,TRBJ1-1,NA,CASSFKGHFTEAFF,TGTGCCAGCAGTTTTAAGGGACACTTTACTGAAGCTTTCTTT
TRBV4-1,NA,TRBJ2-7,NA,CASSQEVEGEQYF,TGCGCCAGCAGCCAAGAAGTGGAGGGTGAGCAGTACTTC
TRBV5-1,NA,TRBJ2-1,NA,CASRAAGQPYNEQFF,TGCGCCAGCAGGGCTGCGGGACAGCCTTACAATGAGCAGTTCTTC
TRBV5-1,hyperexpanded,TRBJ1-2,NA,CASGRGRRLYGYTF,TGCGCCAGCGGCCGGGGAAGGCGCCTCTATGGCTACACCTTC
TRBV9,NA,TRBJ2-7,TRBD2,CASSPSSGTSGYEQYF,TGTGCCAGCAGCCCATCCTCCGGGACTAGCGGGTACGAGCAGTACTTC
TRBV5-1,NA,TRBJ1-3,NA,CASSLRSRRGNTIYF,TGCGCCAGCAGCTTGAGAAGTCGGCGGGGAAACACCATATATTTT
TRBV7-8,NA,TRBJ2-7,NA,CASSPSRESLEKQYF,TGTGCCAGCAGCCCTTCGAGGGAGTCCCTCGAGAAGCAGTACTTC
TRBV5-6,NA,TRBJ1-4,NA,CASSLAYRTVTELFF,TGTGCCAGCAGCTTGGCCTATCGGACAGTCACAGAACTGTTTTTT
TRBV19,once,TRBJ1-3,NA,CASKIQGPSGNTIYF,TGTGCCAGTAAGATTCAGGGGCCGTCCGGAAACACCATATATTTT
TRBV2,NA,TRBJ1-2,NA,CASRRETGPANYGYTF,TGTGCCAGCAGACGTGAGACAGGTCCGGCTAACTATGGCTACACCTTC